Described below is a single T cell receptor (beta chain) sequence and its context. Here immunoSEQ multiplex PCR was the method, and the copy in TCRdb shows in-frame clones only, minus some. In the table there are approximately 190,000 clones, 82% of which are singletons. Looked up from germline, CDR1 is SGDLS and CDR2 is YYNGEE. The CDR3 is 15 amino acids. V dropped 0 bases and J dropped 4 bases, with 10 bases sitting between them. The data were taken from a study of blood T cell repertoires in COVID-19. This receptor was taken from a woman aged 55-69 years with COVID-19, enrolled during active disease. The chain uses TRBV9 and TRBJ2-2, with D unresolved. Source material: peripheral blood. The CDR3, as DNA: TGTGCCAGCAGCGTAGAGATTGCGGCCACCGGGGAGCTGTTTTTT. Translation: CASSVEIAATGELFF.